This T cell receptor beta chain was found in a study of blood T cell repertoires in COVID-19. About the research overall: COVID-19 samples collected from the United States, Italy and Spain covered acute and convalescent phases. PBMCs, B-cell-depleted T cells, or T cells provided the cDNA or gDNA that made up the material.

The CDR3 is 13 residues long. The germline V and J ends were trimmed by 0 bases and 8 bases, with 10 bases remaining between them. Germline CDR1 and CDR2: SGHNT and YENEEA. Per the study methods: Quantification of nucleated cells was approximated via reference gene primer amplification. Using immunoSEQ multiplex PCR, the repertoire was profiled, and TCRdb retains in-frame clones only, with some absent. Clone size and V and J calls were adopted from that table, with D and trimming inferred from the DNA. This sample has under 45,000 clones, with 80% to 90% found just once. The chain couples TRBV11-3 to TRBJ1-2; possible D gene TRBD1, 5 bases. Sequencing used peripheral blood. The receptor was derived from a woman of 80 years or more with active or convalescent COVID-19. For the CDR3, the DNA is TGTGCCAGCAGCTTAGAACGGGGGGTCGGCTACACCTTC. It is translated as CASSLERGVGYTF.